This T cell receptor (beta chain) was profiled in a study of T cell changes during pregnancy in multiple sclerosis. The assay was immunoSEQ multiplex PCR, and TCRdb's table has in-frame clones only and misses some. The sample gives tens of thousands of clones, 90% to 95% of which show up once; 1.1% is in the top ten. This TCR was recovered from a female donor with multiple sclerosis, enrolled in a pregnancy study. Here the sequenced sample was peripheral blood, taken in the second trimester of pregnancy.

The CDR3 here is CARSLKFTASMNTEAFF. In nucleotides, the CDR3 is TGTGCCAGAAGCTTGAAATTCACAGCTTCTATGAACACTGAAGCTTTCTTT. The chain is built from TRBV5-3 and TRBJ1-1; D is ambiguous. TRBV5-3 is an ORF, and what it does is uncertain. V shed 1 base and J shed 0 bases, with 16 bases lying between them. CDR3 length equals 17 residues.